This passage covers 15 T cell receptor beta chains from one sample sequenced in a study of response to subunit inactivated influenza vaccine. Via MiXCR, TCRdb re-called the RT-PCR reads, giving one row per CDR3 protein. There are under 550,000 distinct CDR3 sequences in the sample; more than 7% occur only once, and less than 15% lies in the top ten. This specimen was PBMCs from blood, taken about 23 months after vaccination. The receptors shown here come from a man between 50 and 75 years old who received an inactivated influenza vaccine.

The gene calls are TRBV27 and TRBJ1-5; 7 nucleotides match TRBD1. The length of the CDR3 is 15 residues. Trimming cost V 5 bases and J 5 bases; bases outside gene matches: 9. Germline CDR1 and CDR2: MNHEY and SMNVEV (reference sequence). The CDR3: CASSPLPTGYQPQHF. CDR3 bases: TGTGCCAGCAGTCCCCTGCCGACAGGGTATCAGCCCCAGCATTTT.

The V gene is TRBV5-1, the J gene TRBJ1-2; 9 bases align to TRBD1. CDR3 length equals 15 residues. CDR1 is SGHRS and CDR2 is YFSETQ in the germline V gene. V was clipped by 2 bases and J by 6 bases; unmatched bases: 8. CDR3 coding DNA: TGCGCCAGCAGCTTTGGGGGACAGGGCAGAGATGGCTACACCTTC. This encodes CASSFGGQGRDGYTF.

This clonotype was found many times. The CDR3 spells CASSIVGSGADTQYF. The DNA of the CDR3 is TGTGCCAGCAGCATCGTGGGTAGCGGAGCAGATACGCAGTATTTT. V usage is TRBV7-2 and J usage is TRBJ2-3, with D possibly matching TRBD2 (6 bases). The CDR3 length is 15 residues. With 5 bases removed from V and 4 bases from J, the gap between germline ends came to 16 bases. Germline assignment: CDR1 SGHTA and CDR2 FQGNSA.

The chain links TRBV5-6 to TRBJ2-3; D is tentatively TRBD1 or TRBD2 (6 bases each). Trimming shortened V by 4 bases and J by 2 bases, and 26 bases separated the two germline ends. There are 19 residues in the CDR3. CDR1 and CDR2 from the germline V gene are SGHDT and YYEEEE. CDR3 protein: CASSLITIRETGSTDTQYF. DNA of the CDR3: TGTGCCAGCAGCCTAATTACAATCCGGGAGACAGGCTCCACAGATACGCAGTATTTT.

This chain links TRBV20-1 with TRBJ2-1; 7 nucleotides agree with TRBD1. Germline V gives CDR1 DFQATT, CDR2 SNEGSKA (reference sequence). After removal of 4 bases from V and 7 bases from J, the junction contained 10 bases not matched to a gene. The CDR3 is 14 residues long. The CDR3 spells CSATPGQWTNEQFF. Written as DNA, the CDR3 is TGCAGTGCTACTCCGGGACAGTGGACGAATGAGCAGTTCTTC.

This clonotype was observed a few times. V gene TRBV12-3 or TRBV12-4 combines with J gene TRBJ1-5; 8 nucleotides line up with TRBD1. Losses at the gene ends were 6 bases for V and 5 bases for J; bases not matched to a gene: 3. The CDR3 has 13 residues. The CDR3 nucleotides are TGTGCCAGCAGCAAGGACAGGGATCAGCCCCAGCATTTT. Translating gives CASSKDRDQPQHF.

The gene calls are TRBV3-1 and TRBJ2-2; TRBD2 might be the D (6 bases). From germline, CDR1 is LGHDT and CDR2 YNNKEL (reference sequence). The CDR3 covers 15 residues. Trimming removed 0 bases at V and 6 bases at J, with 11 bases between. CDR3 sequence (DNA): TGTGCCAGCAGCCAAGATGGCGGGGCTGCCGGGGAGCTGTTTTTT. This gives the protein CASSQDGGAAGELFF.

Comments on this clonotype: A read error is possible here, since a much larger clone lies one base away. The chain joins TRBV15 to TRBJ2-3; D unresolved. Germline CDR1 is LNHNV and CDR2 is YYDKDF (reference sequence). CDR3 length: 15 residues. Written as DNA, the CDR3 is TGTGCCACCAGCAGAGATCCGACGGCCACAGAAACGCAGTATTTT. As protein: CATSRDPTATETQYF.

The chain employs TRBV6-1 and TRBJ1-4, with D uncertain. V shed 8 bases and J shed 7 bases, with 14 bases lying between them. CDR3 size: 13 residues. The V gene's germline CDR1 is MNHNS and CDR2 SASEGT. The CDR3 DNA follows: TGTGCCAGCTTCCTGGCTGTTGGTGAAAAACTGTTTTTT. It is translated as CASFLAVGEKLFF.

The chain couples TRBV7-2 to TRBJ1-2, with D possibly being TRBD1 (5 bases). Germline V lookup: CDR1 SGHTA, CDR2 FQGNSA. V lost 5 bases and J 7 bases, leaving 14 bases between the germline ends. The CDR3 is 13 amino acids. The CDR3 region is CASSPGTLGGYTF. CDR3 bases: TGTGCCAGCAGCCCCGGGACGCTGGGTGGCTACACCTTC.

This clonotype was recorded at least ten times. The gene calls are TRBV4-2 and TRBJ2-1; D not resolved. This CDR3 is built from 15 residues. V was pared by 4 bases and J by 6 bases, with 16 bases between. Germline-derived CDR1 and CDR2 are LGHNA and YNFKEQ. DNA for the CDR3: TGTGCCAGCAGCCCCCAAGTCTTACCGGGCAATGAGCAGTTCTTC. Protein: CASSPQVLPGNEQFF.

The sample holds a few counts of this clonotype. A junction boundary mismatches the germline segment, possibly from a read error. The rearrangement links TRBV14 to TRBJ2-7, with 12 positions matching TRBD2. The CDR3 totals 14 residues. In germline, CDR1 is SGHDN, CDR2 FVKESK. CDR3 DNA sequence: TGTGCCAGCAGCCAAGGGCTAGCGGGAGGGCTTAAGGACTTC. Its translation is CASSQGLAGGLKDF.

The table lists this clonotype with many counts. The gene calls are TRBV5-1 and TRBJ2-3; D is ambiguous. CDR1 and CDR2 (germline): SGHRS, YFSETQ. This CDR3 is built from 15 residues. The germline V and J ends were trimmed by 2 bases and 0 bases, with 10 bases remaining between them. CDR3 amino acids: CASSFNGASTDTQYF. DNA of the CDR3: TGCGCCAGCAGCTTTAACGGAGCTAGCACAGATACGCAGTATTTT. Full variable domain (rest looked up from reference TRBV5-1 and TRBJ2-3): KAGVTQTPRYLIKTRGQQVTLSCSPISGHRSVSWYQQTPGQGLQFLFEYFSETQRNKGNFPGRFSGRQFSNSRSEMNVSTLELGDSALYLCASSFNGASTDTQYFGPGTRLTVL.

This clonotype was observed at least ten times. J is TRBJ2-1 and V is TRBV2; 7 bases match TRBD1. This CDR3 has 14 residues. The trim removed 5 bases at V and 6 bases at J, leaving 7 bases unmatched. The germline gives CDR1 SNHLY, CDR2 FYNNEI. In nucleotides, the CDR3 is TGTGCCAGCAGTTACCCGGGACAGTTCAATGAGCAGTTCTTC. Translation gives CASSYPGQFNEQFF.

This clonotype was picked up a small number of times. CDR3 sequence: CASSISGTGSTGELFF. As DNA, the CDR3 is TGCGCCAGCAGCATCTCCGGGACAGGGAGCACCGGGGAGCTGTTTTTT. The rearrangement links TRBV5-1 to TRBJ2-2, with TRBD1 matching 9 bases. Germline CDR1 is SGHRS and CDR2 is YFSETQ. There are 16 residues in the CDR3. The V segment lost 4 bases and the J segment 4 bases; nucleotides outside the gene matches: 8.